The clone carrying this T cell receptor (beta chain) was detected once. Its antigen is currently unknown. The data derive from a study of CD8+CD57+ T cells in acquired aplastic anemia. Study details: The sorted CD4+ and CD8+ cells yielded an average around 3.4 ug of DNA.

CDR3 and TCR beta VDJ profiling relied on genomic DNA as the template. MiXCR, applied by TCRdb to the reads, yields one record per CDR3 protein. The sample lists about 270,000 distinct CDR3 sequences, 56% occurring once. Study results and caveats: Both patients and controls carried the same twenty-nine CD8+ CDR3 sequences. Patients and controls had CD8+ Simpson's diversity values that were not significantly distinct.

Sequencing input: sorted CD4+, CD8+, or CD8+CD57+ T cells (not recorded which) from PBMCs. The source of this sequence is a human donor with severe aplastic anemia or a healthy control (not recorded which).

CDR3 nucleotide sequence: TGCGCCAGCAGCACCGCCGGGACACCTACCTACGAGCAGTACTTC. It encodes CASSTAGTPTYEQYF. The chain is built from TRBV5-1 and TRBJ2-7, with D possibly TRBD1 on 6 matching bases. CDR3 length: 15 amino acids. Trimming stripped 4 bases from V and 2 bases from J, with 16 bases between. Germline CDR1 and CDR2: SGHRS and YFSETQ. The full variable domain, its missing parts supplied by reference TRBV5-1 and TRBJ2-7, is KAGVTQTPRYLIKTRGQQVTLSCSPISGHRSVSWYQQTPGQGLQFLFEYFSETQRNKGNFPGRFSGRQFSNSRSEMNVSTLELGDSALYLCASSTAGTPTYEQYFGPGTRLTVT.